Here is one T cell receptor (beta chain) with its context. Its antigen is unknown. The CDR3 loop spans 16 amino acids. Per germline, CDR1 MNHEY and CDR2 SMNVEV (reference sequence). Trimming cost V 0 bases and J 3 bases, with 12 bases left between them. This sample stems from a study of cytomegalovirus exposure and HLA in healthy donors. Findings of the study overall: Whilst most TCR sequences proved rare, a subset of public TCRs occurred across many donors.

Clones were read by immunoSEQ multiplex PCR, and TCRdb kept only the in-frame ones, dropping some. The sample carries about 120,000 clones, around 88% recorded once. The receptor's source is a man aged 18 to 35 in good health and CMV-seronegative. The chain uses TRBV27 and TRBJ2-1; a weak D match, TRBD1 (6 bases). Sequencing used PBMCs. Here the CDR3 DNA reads TGTGCCAGCAGTTTATCGATGGGGGCTTACTACAATGAGCAGTTCTTC. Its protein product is CASSLSMGAYYNEQFF.